This is a list of T cell receptor beta chains from one sample in a study of shared T cell receptors in the human thymus. The data were produced by immunoSEQ multiplex PCR, yet TCRdb's version contains in-frame clones alone and is incomplete. In the table there are 720,000 or so clones, approximately 85% of which are singletons. This sample was shared with a second study, whose subject was human thymus T cells.

Sequenced sample: thymocytes. Receptors were obtained from a girl in the first two years of life with a congenital heart defect. CDR3s include the opening cysteine and the closing phenylalanine or tryptophan. D genes are given only for firm matches. The listing skips clone size in some rows; elsewhere it reads once, few, many or a size class.

v_call,clone_size,d_call,j_call,cdr3_nt,cdr3_aa
TRBV6-1,few,-,TRBJ1-2,TGTGCCAGCAGACAGGGAATGTCCTATGGCTACACCTTC,CASRQGMSYGYTF
TRBV4-1,-,TRBD2,TRBJ2-3,TGCGCCAGCAGCCAACACTTTAGCGGGGGGGGCCCAGATACGCAGTATTTT,CASSQHFSGGGPDTQYF
TRBV6-5,-,-,TRBJ1-1,TGTGCCAGCAGTCCAGGGGTCTTGGACACTGAAGCTTTCTTT,CASSPGVLDTEAFF
TRBV5-4,-,TRBD1,TRBJ2-2,TGTGCCAGCAGCTTGGGGGGACAGGGGTGGAAAACCGGGGAGCTGTTTTTT,CASSLGGQGWKTGELFF
TRBV6-1,-,-,TRBJ1-1,TGTGCCAGCAGTGAAGGGACAGAGCTTCTGAACACTGAAGCTTTCTTT,CASSEGTELLNTEAFF
TRBV7-2,-,TRBD1,TRBJ2-3,TGTGCCAGCAGCTCCGGACAGGGGGTTTCTAGCACAGATACGCAGTATTTT,CASSSGQGVSSTDTQYF
TRBV15,-,-,TRBJ1-2,TGTGCCACCAGCATCCGGGGGGACATCGTGTATGGCTACACCTTC,CATSIRGDIVYGYTF
TRBV5-6,-,TRBD1,TRBJ1-6,TGTGCCAGCAGCAAAGGGACAGGGGGCACGTCCTATAATTCACCCCTCCACTTT,CASSKGTGGTSYNSPLHF
TRBV9,-,TRBD1,TRBJ1-5,TGTGCCAGCAGCGGGCGCAGGGGGCGCATCTATAGCAATCAGCCCCAGCATTTT,CASSGRRGRIYSNQPQHF
TRBV27,once,-,TRBJ1-1,TGTGCCAGCAGTTTGGGGACTCCGGAAGGCACTGAAGCTTTCTTT,CASSLGTPEGTEAFF
TRBV5-4,once,-,TRBJ2-2,TGTGCCAGCAGTCGGGGAGACACCGGGGAGCTGTTTTTT,CASSRGDTGELFF
TRBV6-1,-,-,TRBJ1-1,TGTGCCATCGACCTCCACGGGGTGAACACTGAAGCTTTCTTT,CAIDLHGVNTEAFF
TRBV11-2,-,-,TRBJ1-2,TGTGCCAGCAGCTTAGTTCGTAGGGACTTAAACTATGGCTACACCTTC,CASSLVRRDLNYGYTF
TRBV30,-,TRBD1,TRBJ1-1,TGTGCCTGGAGCGCCACACGACAGGGTAATTGGGGGGAAGCTTTCTTT,CAWSATRQGNWGEAFF
TRBV4-1,-,-,TRBJ2-3,TGCGCCAGCAGCCAGGGAGGGGGGGTCACGCATACGCAGTATTTT,CASSQGGGVTHTQYF
TRBV4-1,-,-,TRBJ1-2,TGCGCCAGCAGCCAAGAGAGGACAAACTATGGCTACACCTTC,CASSQERTNYGYTF
TRBV10-1,-,TRBD1,TRBJ1-3,TGCGCCAGCGACGAGCAGGGCGGGACAGCAAATTACTCTGGAAACACCATATATTTT,CASDEQGGTANYSGNTIYF
TRBV7-9,-,-,TRBJ2-5,TGTGCCAGCAGCTTTGCCGAACGCGGGTTTGGAGAGACCCAGTACTTC,CASSFAERGFGETQYF
TRBV5-4,few,TRBD2,TRBJ2-7,TGTGCCAGCAGTGAATTGACAGCGGGGGGGGAACCCTACGAGCAGTACTTC,CASSELTAGGEPYEQYF
TRBV5-4,once,-,TRBJ1-1,TGTGCCAGCAGCTTAGGGGATAACACTGAAGCTTTCTTT,CASSLGDNTEAFF
TRBV10-3,-,-,TRBJ2-7,TGTGCCATCAGTGGTGTCGGGACACCGAACTACGAGCAGTACTTC,CAISGVGTPNYEQYF
TRBV30,-,-,TRBJ1-2,TGTGCCTGGAGACCGTACAAATCAGTCTGTGGCTACACCTTC,CAWRPYKSVCGYTF
TRBV5-8,-,TRBD1,TRBJ2-7,TGTGCCAGCAGCGTGACAGGGCTCAGAGACGAGCAGTACTTC,CASSVTGLRDEQYF
TRBV5-6,-,TRBD1,TRBJ2-2,TGTGCCAGCAGCTTGCCGGGACAGGGATGCACCGGGGAGCTGTTTTTT,CASSLPGQGCTGELFF
TRBV14,-,-,TRBJ1-1,TGTGCCAGCAGTCCAGACAAGTTCACTGAAGCTTTCTTT,CASSPDKFTEAFF
TRBV5-4,-,-,TRBJ1-6,TGTGCCAGCAGCAATGGTTCCCTACCGGCGGGTAATTCACCCCTCCACTTT,CASSNGSLPAGNSPLHF
TRBV19,few,-,TRBJ2-1,TGTGCCAGTAGTATCCCCGACCCCGAGACTGAGCTCAATGAGCAGTTCTTC,CASSIPDPETELNEQFF
TRBV5-6,-,-,TRBJ2-3,TGTGCCAGCAGCTTCCTCCGGGACAACACAGATACGCAGTATTTT,CASSFLRDNTDTQYF
TRBV7-6,once,-,TRBJ1-1,TGTGCCAGCAGCTTATATGGGTTGGGGCAAGCTTTCTTT,CASSLYGLGQAFF
TRBV7-9,-,-,TRBJ1-5,TGTGCCAGCAGCTTAGCCCCCAGGACAAAGAAGAATCAGCCCCAGCATTTT,CASSLAPRTKKNQPQHF
TRBV5-4,-,-,TRBJ2-5,TGTGCCAGCAGCTTGGTGGGGGGGCAGGGTTGGGAGACCCAGTACTTC,CASSLVGGQGWETQYF
TRBV25-1,-,TRBD1,TRBJ1-2,TGTGCCAGCAGTGAAGGGAAACCCCGGACAGGGGGCGATGGCTACACCTTC,CASSEGKPRTGGDGYTF
TRBV7-8,-,-,TRBJ1-1,TGTGCCAGCGCCACCTCGGGAGTCCTGAACACTGAAGCTTTCTTT,CASATSGVLNTEAFF
TRBV9,-,TRBD2,TRBJ2-2,TGTGCCAGCAGCGTAGACTCACCGGGACTAGCGGCCGGGGAGCTGTTTTTT,CASSVDSPGLAAGELFF
TRBV6-1,-,-,TRBJ1-6,TGTGCCAGCAGTGAAGATGGCACGTGTCAGGGTGGTAATTCACCCCTCCACTTT,CASSEDGTCQGGNSPLHF
TRBV4-1,-,TRBD1,TRBJ1-1,TGCGCCAGCAGCCAAATGATCGGGACAGGTGGTCCCCTTGGGAAGACTGAAGCTTTCTTT,CASSQMIGTGGPLGKTEAFF
TRBV2,-,-,TRBJ1-1,TGTGCCAGCAGGGAGGGAGGACTATCCGCTGAAGCTTTCTTT,CASREGGLSAEAFF
TRBV2,-,-,TRBJ2-3,TGTGCCAGCAGTGGGGGACACGTAACTACTAGCACAGATACGCAGTATTTT,CASSGGHVTTSTDTQYF
TRBV29-1,-,TRBD1,TRBJ2-5,TGCAGCGTTGACCGACAGGGAGAGACCCAGTACTTC,CSVDRQGETQYF
TRBV5-8,-,TRBD1,TRBJ2-3,TGTGCCAGCAGCCCGCCGGGACAGAGCACAGATACGCAGTATTTT,CASSPPGQSTDTQYF
TRBV28,once,-,TRBJ2-2,TGTGCCAGCAGTTTGTTGCAGGGGACCACCGGGGAGCTGTTTTTT,CASSLLQGTTGELFF
TRBV29-1,-,-,TRBJ1-2,TGCAGCGCCACCGGGGGGGACACCTATGGCTACACCTTC,CSATGGDTYGYTF
TRBV7-2,-,-,TRBJ2-1,TGTGCCAGCAGCTTATCCTGGCCGGGCAATGAGCAGTTCTTC,CASSLSWPGNEQFF
TRBV5-4,-,-,TRBJ1-4,TGTGCCAGCAGCTTGGAGGTAGCCAATGAAAAACTGTTTTTT,CASSLEVANEKLFF
TRBV30,-,-,TRBJ1-2,TGTGCCTGGAGTGTACTGACAGCCACCTTACCTGCTTATGGCTACACCTTC,CAWSVLTATLPAYGYTF